Listed here is a single T cell receptor beta chain. Its antigen is undetermined. One entry per CDR3 protein results from TCRdb running MiXCR on the reads. The sample shows about 500,000 distinct CDR3 sequences, roughly a third of them seen only once. These data come from a study of T cell repertoires in cytomegalovirus infection. Across the whole study: The authors used CMV epitopes that were HLA-C-restricted (recently identified) and HLA-B-restricted (well studied). Matching HLA type and CMV infection were both indicated by public TCR beta signatures. General study results and limits: Predominance within the ex vivo response was attributable to HLA-C-restricted CMV-specific TCR beta clonotypes. Individuals carrying CMV plus the relevant HLA were identified by cumulative frequency of public TCR beta families.

This clonotype was sampled from a human donor in good health (CMV status not recorded). Some clones in this sample may be carry-over from other donors' samples. Sequenced here: cultured PBMCs, sampled from culture after CMV antigen stimulation.

CDR3 bases: TGTGCCAGCAGCCGGGGGCGGGAGCAGTACTTC. This translates into CASSRGREQYF. The chain combines TRBV11-2 with TRBJ2-7, with D perhaps assigned TRBD1 or TRBD2 (6 bases each). The V end lost 5 bases, the J end lost 7 bases, and 9 bases lay between the germline ends. This CDR3 has 11 residues. Germline V gene data show CDR1 as SGHAT and CDR2 as FQNNGV.